The 23 T cell receptor beta chains below were found in one sample sequenced in a study of blood T cell repertoires in COVID-19. Using immunoSEQ multiplex PCR, the repertoire was profiled, and TCRdb retains in-frame clones only, with some absent. Here the sample spans about 270,000 clones, 88% being singletons. Sequences were obtained from PBMCs or T cells enriched from blood (not recorded which). These receptors were collected from a woman in her forties with acute COVID-19.

The V call is TRBV24-1, the J call TRBJ2-6, with 8 bases that match TRBD2. The CDR3 has 20 residues. The trim removed 5 bases at V and 0 bases at J, leaving 14 bases unmatched. CDR1 is KGHDR, CDR2 SFDVKD, per germline. CDR3 in amino acids: CATSGPFGRGASSGANVLTF. CDR3 coding DNA: TGTGCCACCAGTGGACCATTCGGGCGGGGGGCATCCTCTGGGGCCAACGTCCTGACTTTC.

V gene TRBV23-1 combines with J gene TRBJ1-3, with TRBD1 identical over 10 bases. TRBV23-1 carries the ORF label, with uncertain function. J lost 3 bases, V lost 2 bases, and 10 bases had no gene match. This CDR3 has 18 amino acids. The CDR3 region is CASSQRDRGHVYGNTIYF. In DNA, the CDR3 is TGCGCCAGCAGTCAACGAGACAGGGGGCACGTGTATGGAAACACCATATATTTT.

J is TRBJ1-1 and V is TRBV19, with D perhaps matching TRBD1 (5 bases). The CDR3 runs 13 residues. Germline V gene sequence: CDR1 LNHDA, CDR2 SQIVND (reference sequence). Deletions cut 7 bases from V and 0 bases from J, with 9 bases between. The CDR3, as DNA: TGTGCCAGTACCACACAGGTGAACACTGAAGCTTTCTTT. It translates to CASTTQVNTEAFF.

The gene calls are TRBV7-8 and TRBJ1-3, with a weak D call TRBD1 (6 bases). The germline V and J ends were trimmed by 4 bases and 0 bases, with 13 bases remaining between them. The CDR3 extends over 16 amino acids. Per the germline V gene, CDR1 is SGHVS and CDR2 is FQNEAQ. The CDR3 DNA reads as TGTGCCAGCAGCTCATCGACAGGTTACTCTGGAAACACCATATATTTT. Protein product: CASSSSTGYSGNTIYF.

The CDR3 bases are TGTGCCAGCAAAGAATCAGGCTATGGCTACACCTTC. Translation gives CASKESGYGYTF. The J gene is TRBJ1-2, the V gene TRBV27; D remains unclear. V lost 7 bases, J lost 4 bases, and 10 bases lay in between. From germline, CDR1 is MNHEY and CDR2 SMNVEV (reference sequence). The CDR3 consists of 12 residues.

This chain links TRBV10-1 with TRBJ2-3, with D possibly matching TRBD1 (5 bases). Trimming stripped 2 bases from V and 1 base from J, with 13 bases between. In germline, CDR1 is WNHNN, CDR2 SYGVQD (reference sequence). This CDR3 has 16 amino acids. DNA for the CDR3: TGCGCCAGCAGTGAGGCAGGGAAGCAGGGCACAGATACGCAGTATTTT. It encodes CASSEAGKQGTDTQYF.

The rearrangement links TRBV27 to TRBJ1-2; D gene unclear. The CDR3 is 14 residues long. The germline V gene encodes CDR1 MNHEY and CDR2 SMNVEV (reference sequence). V was pared by 2 bases and J by 4 bases, with 11 bases between. Here the CDR3 reads CASSLNQDLYGYTF. Written as DNA, the CDR3 is TGTGCCAGCAGTTTAAATCAGGATCTCTATGGCTACACCTTC.

This chain joins TRBV5-1 and TRBJ1-1; the match to TRBD1 covers 8 bases. CDR1 and CDR2 (germline): SGHRS, YFSETQ. The CDR3 loop spans 14 amino acids. V gave up 4 bases and J gave up 5 bases; unmatched junction bases: 7. CDR3 DNA: TGCGCCAGCAGCATCCAGGGGGCTAGTACTGAAGCTTTCTTT. Its protein product is CASSIQGASTEAFF. Using reference TRBV5-1 and TRBJ1-1 for the parts outside the CDR3, the full variable domain is KAGVTQTPRYLIKTRGQQVTLSCSPISGHRSVSWYQQTPGQGLQFLFEYFSETQRNKGNFPGRFSGRQFSNSRSEMNVSTLELGDSALYLCASSIQGASTEAFFGQGTRLTVV.

In the case of this clone: Other nucleotide sequences from this sample produce the same CDR3. The rearrangement joins TRBV3-1 (or the pseudogene TRBV3-2) to TRBJ1-2, with D tentatively TRBD1 (6 bases). The CDR3 runs to 12 residues. Between the trimmed V and J ends, which lost 3 bases and 8 bases, there was a span of 10 bases. From germline, CDR1 is LGHDT and CDR2 YNNKEL (reference sequence). The CDR3 region is CASSQGAGGYTF. DNA for the CDR3: TGTGCCAGCAGCCAGGGGGCTGGGGGCTACACCTTC.

V usage is TRBV25-1 and J usage is TRBJ1-1; 7 bases agree with TRBD1. Per germline, CDR1 MGHDK and CDR2 SYGVNS. V dropped 8 bases and J dropped 2; count of bases not matched to a gene: 8. The CDR3 is 14 residues long. Here the CDR3 reads CASVGTAFNTEAFF. The CDR3 region has the DNA TGTGCCAGCGTAGGGACAGCCTTTAACACTGAAGCTTTCTTT. Full variable domain (missing parts from reference TRBV25-1 and TRBJ1-1): EADIYQTPRYLVIGTGKKITLECSQTMGHDKMYWYQQDPGMELHLIHYSYGVNSTEKGDLSSESTVSRIRTEHFPLTLESARPSHTSQYLCASVGTAFNTEAFFGQGTRLTVV.

The V gene is TRBV12-3 or TRBV12-4, the J gene TRBJ2-1; a possible D gene is TRBD2 (5 bases). Trimming removed 0 bases at V and 9 bases at J, with 6 bases between. The CDR3 covers 12 residues. As DNA, the CDR3 is TGTGCCAGCAGTTTAGCGGGAGTTGAGCAGTTCTTC. Protein: CASSLAGVEQFF.

This chain's CDR3 is CASSQVGSTSGAQETQYF. CDR3 coding DNA: TGTGCCAGCAGCCAAGTTGGATCGACTAGCGGGGCGCAAGAGACCCAGTACTTC. The chain employs TRBV14 and TRBJ2-5, with 11 bases identical to TRBD2. This CDR3 is built from 18 residues. Germline lookup yields CDR1 SGHDN and CDR2 FVKESK. With V trimmed by 1 base and J by 2 bases, 9 bases remained unmatched.

This chain uses TRBV19 with TRBJ2-7; 10 bases line up with TRBD2. Germline loops: CDR1 LNHDA, CDR2 SQIVND (reference sequence). This CDR3 has 15 residues. V shed 3 bases, J shed 2 bases, and the junction held 4 bases outside the gene matches. CDR3 region: CASSILLAGTYEQYF. The CDR3 nucleotides are TGTGCCAGTAGTATTCTACTAGCGGGAACCTACGAGCAGTACTTC.

The chain links TRBV5-1 to TRBJ2-2; 11 nucleotides align to TRBD1. The CDR3 totals 17 residues. Losses at the gene ends were 4 bases for V and 8 bases for J; bases not matched to a gene: 13. The V gene's germline CDR1 is SGHRS and CDR2 YFSETQ. CDR3 nucleotide sequence: TGCGCCAGCAGCGTTGCCGGACAGGGGGCGTTGGCTGGGGAGCTGTTTTTT. It yields the protein CASSVAGQGALAGELFF.

The chain couples TRBV27 to TRBJ2-1, with 12 bases that match TRBD2. CDR3 length: 16 residues. The germline V gene has CDR1 MNHEY and CDR2 SMNVEV (reference sequence). J was trimmed by 9 bases and V by 4 bases; bases with no gene match: 10. CDR3 sequence (DNA): TGTGCCAGCAGTTCCAGACTAGCGGGAGTTTTATTTGAGCAGTTCTTC. Its translation: CASSSRLAGVLFEQFF.

The chain is built from TRBV2 and TRBJ2-1, with 8 bases identical to TRBD2. This CDR3 has 14 residues. From germline, CDR1 is SNHLY and CDR2 FYNNEI. J gave up 9 bases and V 11 bases, and 15 bases lay outside the gene matches. The CDR3 sequence is CAGTGLVSAGEQFF. The CDR3 DNA sequence: TGTGCCGGGACGGGACTAGTGTCGGCGGGTGAGCAGTTCTTC.

This clone has only one observation. This chain uses TRBV19 with TRBJ2-5; 9 bases fit TRBD2. Germline CDR1 and CDR2: LNHDA and SQIVND (reference sequence). The CDR3 sequence is 16 residues long. The trim removed 3 bases at V and 7 bases at J, leaving 12 bases unmatched. CDR3 coding DNA: TGTGCCAGTAGTATCGTCTTCAGAGCGGGAGGTGGGACCCAGTACTTC. Protein product: CASSIVFRAGGGTQYF.

This clone has just one count. V and J are TRBV6-2 or TRBV6-3 and TRBJ2-2; weak D call: TRBD2 (6 bases). From germline, CDR1 is MNHEY and CDR2 SVGEGT. V lost 2 bases and J lost 7, with 11 bases in between. CDR3 length: 14 amino acids. CDR3 loop: CASSYGGPNGELFF. Written as DNA, the CDR3 is TGTGCCAGCAGTTACGGAGGGCCAAACGGGGAGCTGTTTTTT.

The chain recombines TRBV15 with TRBJ2-5, with 7 bases matching TRBD1. The trim removed 0 bases at V and 5 bases at J, leaving 6 bases unmatched. CDR3 length equals 15 residues. CDR1 is LNHNV and CDR2 is YYDKDF in the germline V gene (reference sequence). The CDR3 bases are TGTGCCACCAGCAGAGATAGGGGGCGCGGGGAGACCCAGTACTTC. As protein: CATSRDRGRGETQYF.

The table lists this clone with a count of one. The chain's CDR3 is CASSQDRRRGPSWNTEAFF. CDR3 nucleotides: TGTGCCAGCAGCCAAGATAGGAGGCGGGGCCCGTCGTGGAACACTGAAGCTTTCTTT. V and J are TRBV3-1 (or the pseudogene TRBV3-2) and TRBJ1-1; a possible D gene is TRBD1 (5 bases). Trimming removed 0 bases from V and 1 base from J, with 21 bases in between. Germline V lookup: CDR1 LGHDT, CDR2 YNNKEL (reference sequence). This CDR3 is built from 19 residues.

V is TRBV6-2 or TRBV6-3 and J is TRBJ1-3; no reliable D call. The CDR3 covers 14 residues. The germline gives CDR1 MNHEY, CDR2 SVGEGT. V lost 6 bases, J lost 2 bases, and 11 bases lay in between. The CDR3 loop reads CASRYGGAGNTIYF. The CDR3 coding sequence is TGTGCCAGCAGATACGGCGGGGCTGGAAACACCATATATTTT.

The V gene is TRBV2, the J gene TRBJ2-1, with TRBD2 as a possible D gene (6 bases). The CDR3 spans 13 residues. The V and J ends lost 6 bases and 9 bases respectively, with 15 bases between them. The germline gives CDR1 SNHLY, CDR2 FYNNEI. CDR3 residues: CASRVAVEGEQFF. In nucleotides, the CDR3 is TGTGCCAGCAGGGTAGCGGTCGAGGGTGAGCAGTTCTTC.

V gene TRBV28 combines with J gene TRBJ2-4; 7 bases are a match to TRBD2. CDR3 length: 14 residues. Looked up from germline, CDR1 is MDHEN and CDR2 is SYDVKM. V trimming: 5 bases; J trimming: 4 bases; junction bases outside the gene matches: 5. The CDR3 spells CASSLLAVKNIQYF. In DNA, the CDR3 is TGTGCCAGCAGTCTGCTAGCGGTGAAAAACATTCAGTACTTC.